This is a list of T cell receptor beta chains from one sample in a study of cytomegalovirus exposure and HLA in healthy donors. Method: immunoSEQ multiplex PCR; TCRdb's copy keeps in-frame clones and lacks some. The sample consists of 160,000 or so clones, 80% of them appearing once. The sequenced sample consisted of PBMCs. The source is a young man in good health and CMV-seronegative. CDR3s include the opening cysteine and the closing phenylalanine or tryptophan. The D gene is left open where the match is weak. Only some rows state a clone size, as once, few, many or a class for expanded clones.

clone size	J gene	D gene	V gene	CDR3 DNA	CDR3 protein
NA	TRBJ2-7	NA	TRBV7-8	TGTACCAGCAGCCCGGACAGACCCTACGAGCAGTACTTC	CTSSPDRPYEQYF
NA	TRBJ1-5	NA	TRBV28	TGTGCCAGCAGTTTAGAACAGGGTAGCCAGCCCCAGCATTTT	CASSLEQGSQPQHF
NA	TRBJ1-2	NA	TRBV19	TGTGCCACCCCATCGGGTGGTGGTGCCGGCTCCTATGGCTACACCTTC	CATPSGGGAGSYGYTF
NA	TRBJ1-1	TRBD1	TRBV18	TGTGCCACCTCGCCGACAGGGGAACGGTCTGAAGCTTTCTTT	CATSPTGERSEAFF
NA	TRBJ2-1	TRBD1	TRBV5-4	TGTGCCAGCAGCTTGAGGGGACAGGGGAGGGGTGAGCAGTTCTTC	CASSLRGQGRGEQFF
NA	TRBJ1-2	NA	TRBV30	TGTGCCTCCTTCTCCCGGGGCTACACCTTC	CASFSRGYTF
NA	TRBJ1-2	NA	TRBV19	TGTGCCAGTAGTACAGGGGCTGGCTACACCTTC	CASSTGAGYTF
NA	TRBJ1-1	NA	TRBV5-1	TGCGCCAGCAGCTCGGGAGATATCGACACTGAAGCTTTCTTT	CASSSGDIDTEAFF
NA	TRBJ2-3	TRBD1	TRBV4-1	TGCGCCAGCAGCCAGAACCCCCCTCCGGGACAGGTCACAGATACGCAGTATTTT	CASSQNPPPGQVTDTQYF
NA	TRBJ1-4	TRBD1	TRBV2	TGTGCCAGCAGTGGGGACAGGGATAATGAAAAACTGTTTTTT	CASSGDRDNEKLFF
NA	TRBJ2-3	NA	TRBV4-3	TGCGCCAGCAGCCAAGGAATAGCGAGAGGAGATACGCAGTATTTT	CASSQGIARGDTQYF
NA	TRBJ2-7	TRBD2	TRBV9	TGTGCCAGCAGCGTGGGGGGGGTTGAGTCCTACGAGCAGTACTTC	CASSVGGVESYEQYF
NA	TRBJ1-2	TRBD1	TRBV18	TGTGCCAGCTGGGATCCGGGACAGGGGGCGGATGGCTACACCTTC	CASWDPGQGADGYTF
NA	TRBJ2-7	TRBD1	TRBV6-1	TGTGCCAGCATTGAGGTTTCGGGGACAGGGGCCTACGAGCAGTACTTC	CASIEVSGTGAYEQYF
few	TRBJ1-2	TRBD1	TRBV28	TGTGCCAGCAGCGCCTCGGGGTTCCGGGACAGAAATTATGGCTACACCTTC	CASSASGFRDRNYGYTF
NA	TRBJ2-2	NA	TRBV10-3	TGTGCCATCACCCATACGGAGCTTACCGGGGAGCTGTTTTTT	CAITHTELTGELFF
few	TRBJ2-1	TRBD1	TRBV27	TGTGCCAGCAGAAGGACAGGGGGTAACGAGCAGTTCTTC	CASRRTGGNEQFF
few	TRBJ2-7	NA	TRBV2	TGTGCCAGCACCTTACAGTACGAGCAGTACTTC	CASTLQYEQYF
few	TRBJ1-1	TRBD1	TRBV9	TGTGCCAGCAACCCCGATGGACAGGGGGCGAGAACTGAAGCTTTCTTT	CASNPDGQGARTEAFF
NA	TRBJ2-7	NA	TRBV11-2	TGTGCCAGCAGCTCAAGGGAGGTGCAGTACTTC	CASSSREVQYF
NA	TRBJ2-5	NA	TRBV25-1	TGTGCCAGCAGTTCCCCTCCGGGACTCCGTGGACAAGAGACCCAGTACTTC	CASSSPPGLRGQETQYF
once	TRBJ2-2	NA	TRBV5-1	TGCGCCAGCAGCTTGGAGGGGCGCACCGGGGAGCTGTTTTTT	CASSLEGRTGELFF
NA	TRBJ2-7	NA	TRBV5-4	TGTGCCAGCAGCACCAATGACAAAAGAACTGAATACGAGCAGTACTTC	CASSTNDKRTEYEQYF
NA	TRBJ1-5	NA	TRBV7-9	TGTGCCAGCAGCTTAGGCCAGGGAAGGAACAATCAGCCCCAGCATTTT	CASSLGQGRNNQPQHF
NA	TRBJ1-4	NA	TRBV7-2	TGTGCCAGCAGCTCGTCAGGGGATAGTGAAAAACTGTTTTTT	CASSSSGDSEKLFF
once	TRBJ2-3	TRBD2	TRBV14	TGTGCCAGCAGCCAAACTAGCGGGGGGCCCACAGATACGCAGTATTTT	CASSQTSGGPTDTQYF
few	TRBJ2-7	NA	TRBV4-3	TGCGCCAGCAGCCTAGAGGTGGCAGGGGATTACGAGCAGTACTTC	CASSLEVAGDYEQYF
NA	TRBJ2-5	NA	TRBV9	TGTGCCAGCAGCGGGGACTCAGTCAAGGTTCTGGAGACCCAGTACTTC	CASSGDSVKVLETQYF
NA	TRBJ1-1	NA	TRBV4-2	TGTGCCAGCAGCCACCCCGGACAGAACACTGAAGCTTTCTTT	CASSHPGQNTEAFF
NA	TRBJ2-7	TRBD1	TRBV7-8	TGTGCCAGCAGCTTAAAAACTATTGGGGGACAGGGTTGGGAGCAGTACTTC	CASSLKTIGGQGWEQYF
NA	TRBJ1-4	NA	TRBV9	TGTGCCAGCAGCGTAGACGGGAGGACTAATGAAAAACTGTTTTTT	CASSVDGRTNEKLFF
NA	TRBJ2-5	TRBD2	TRBV9	TGTGCCAGCAGCTCCGGACTAGCGACAGAACGAGAGACCCAGTACTTC	CASSSGLATERETQYF
NA	TRBJ1-1	NA	TRBV9	TGTGCCAGCAGCGTAGTCGGGATGGGGGGGCTGGGCACTGAAGCTTTCTTT	CASSVVGMGGLGTEAFF
NA	TRBJ1-2	NA	TRBV7-8	TGTGCCAGCTGGAGTGGAACCCATGGCTACACCTTC	CASWSGTHGYTF
NA	TRBJ2-3	NA	TRBV28	TGTGCCAGCAGCCTATACGGGGAAACAGATACGCAGTATTTT	CASSLYGETDTQYF
NA	TRBJ1-2	TRBD1	TRBV7-2	TGTGCCAGCAGCTTAGGAAGGACAGGGGGCGGAGGCTACACCTTC	CASSLGRTGGGGYTF
NA	TRBJ2-6	TRBD1	TRBV6-4	TGTGCCAGCAGTGACTCAGGACAGGCAACCTCTGGGGCCAACGTCCTGACTTTC	CASSDSGQATSGANVLTF
NA	TRBJ1-4	NA	TRBV6-6	TGTGCCAGCAGTTACTCAGGTGGAGTTGAAAAACTGTTTTTT	CASSYSGGVEKLFF
NA	TRBJ2-3	TRBD1	TRBV5-1	TGCGCCAGCACCCGAGGACAGGGTGGCACAGATACGCAGTATTTT	CASTRGQGGTDTQYF
NA	TRBJ2-3	NA	TRBV7-9	TGTTCCAGCAGCTTTACAGTGACGGCGGGCAGTACCACAGATACGCAGTATTTT	CSSSFTVTAGSTTDTQYF
NA	TRBJ1-1	TRBD1	TRBV7-9	TGTGCCAGCAGCGACCTAGGGGGCAGAGGTAACACTGAAGCTTTCTTT	CASSDLGGRGNTEAFF
NA	TRBJ1-5	TRBD1	TRBV29-1	TGCAGCGTAGGGACAGAGAGCAATCAGCCCCAGCATTTT	CSVGTESNQPQHF
NA	TRBJ2-2	TRBD2	TRBV19	TGTGCCAGTACCATACTAGCGCCCAGGAACACCGGGGAGCTGTTTTTT	CASTILAPRNTGELFF
NA	TRBJ2-7	TRBD1	TRBV7-9	TGTGCCAGCAGCTCCCGGGACAGGACCTACGAGCAGTACTTC	CASSSRDRTYEQYF
NA	TRBJ1-3	NA	TRBV11-2	TGTGCCAGCAGCTTAGAACGGGGGGCCGGGGGAAACACCATATATTTT	CASSLERGAGGNTIYF
NA	TRBJ2-1	NA	TRBV11-2	TGTGCCAGCAGCCATACAGGCAGGGGCTCGGATGAGCAGTTCTTC	CASSHTGRGSDEQFF
NA	TRBJ2-7	NA	TRBV29-1	TGCAGCGCCGATGCAGGGCCCCCTACCTACGAGCAGTACTTC	CSADAGPPTYEQYF
NA	TRBJ2-7	NA	TRBV19	TGTGCCAGTAGTTCTCCGGACAGATTTTACGAGCAGTACTTC	CASSSPDRFYEQYF
NA	TRBJ1-6	TRBD1	TRBV19	TGTGCCACAGGACAGGGGTCACCCCTCCACTTT	CATGQGSPLHF